This T cell receptor beta chain was observed in a study of blood T cell repertoires in COVID-19. Study overall: Sites in the United States, Italy and Spain provided acute and convalescent COVID-19 samples. Sample material is recorded as cDNA or gDNA derived from T cells, B-cell-depleted T cells, or PBMCs.

In the authors' workflow: Nucleated cell number was recorded as an estimate derived from reference gene primer amplification. Some clones are missing from TCRdb's copy, which holds only in-frame ones; the method was immunoSEQ multiplex PCR. V and J calls and clone size follow that table, whereas D and trimming were derived from the DNA. The sample holds tens of thousands of clones; approximately 92% are singletons and the top ten take 4.5% to 7%. The V and J ends lost 7 bases and 4 bases, in that order; junction bases with no gene match: 4. CDR1 is SNHLY and CDR2 is FYNNEI in the germline V gene. This CDR3 has 14 residues.

The clonotype was recovered from a woman older than 75 with acute or convalescent COVID-19. Sequences were obtained from peripheral blood. The chain has TRBV2 and TRBJ2-1; 10 bases are shared with TRBD2. In nucleotides, the CDR3 is TGTGCCAGCATGCTAGCGGGGGCATACAATGAGCAGTTCTTC. As protein: CASMLAGAYNEQFF.